This TCR beta chain came from a study of glioma-infiltrating T cells after dendritic cell vaccination (dated by TCRdb to 2015 to 2016). Looking at the study overall: Of the 15 glioblastoma patients in the cohort, all drawn from Phase I and II dendritic cell vaccination trials, 9 were newly diagnosed and 6 had recurrent disease. In glioblastoma patients vaccinated with dendritic cells, deep sequencing of TCR beta CDR3 regions served to measure tumor-infiltrating lymphocyte content and to compare repertoires between tumor and blood. TCR sequencing metrics, including TIL content and tumor-blood repertoire overlap, were correlated with survival after dendritic cell vaccination. Between the early 2000s and the early 2010s, patients were given autologous tumor lysate-pulsed dendritic cell vaccination. To make the vaccine, monocyte-derived dendritic cells were cultured for approximately 7 days with IL-4 and GM-CSF and then pulsed overnight with autologous tumor lysate. Three intradermal dendritic cell vaccine injections were administered to patients at biweekly intervals in the arm below the axilla. Overall study outcomes, separate from this receptor: Longer time to progression and overall survival after dendritic cell vaccination were predicted by higher estimated pretreatment TIL content. The cohort was small and heterogeneous, few patients had complete blood and tumor sets, and even fewer had initial-recurrent tumor pairs. The three-group TCR overlap response model was characterized as speculative, and prospective validation of the model was stated to be required. TCR clonality showed no direct relationship with survival, which suggests that a diverse polyclonal response may be important.

For this clone: Its recognized antigen is unknown. Base-call qualities are not available, and no considerably larger clone is one nucleotide away.

Patients were selected for having adequate residual fresh-frozen tumor tissue and more than two years of available survival data. None of the glioblastoma patients carried an isocitrate dehydrogenase mutation, although molecular status otherwise varied. PBMC collection took place before vaccination, two weeks after the third vaccination, and at tumor progression if progression occurred. The Qiagen DNeasy Blood extraction Kit was used for extraction of genomic DNA. Using the immunoSEQ assay, TCRB CDR3 regions were amplified from 2 to 2.5 micrograms of genomic DNA, or from all available DNA when less than that was on hand. The multiplex PCR employed 60 forward primers targeting TCR V beta segments and 13 reverse primers targeting J beta segments. To estimate reads per starting template, synthetic control templates were spiked into each sample at limiting dilution. The Illumina HiSeq System generated 87 bp sequencing reads. The authors' pipeline ran thus. PCR and sequencing errors were removed by a nearest neighbor algorithm that merged closely related sequences. TCR overlap was defined as the percentage of unique tumor TCR beta sequences that were also present in the same patient's peripheral blood. Held by TCRdb, this immuneACCESS table contains in-frame sequences only and omits some clones. Under half of the omission traces to an unresolved V gene where checked; the cause of the rest is unknown. That table furnishes V, J and clone size, whereas the DNA furnished D and trimming. The sample contains fewer than 85,000 clones, around 80% of them found a single time. The ten largest make up under 2.5% of the sample.

Inclusive of the bounding cysteine and phenylalanine, the CDR3 is 16 residues long. Only CDR3 DNA remains: 48 bases, in frame from the first base. The germline V and J ends show losses of 7 bases and 7 bases respectively, and no gene match explains 13 bases of the junction. CDR1 and CDR2 (MNHEY, SMNVEV) derive from the germline V gene (reference sequence). This receptor was obtained from a human donor with glioblastoma. The sequencing used blood, collected before dendritic cell vaccination. Recombination joined TRBV27 with TRBJ2-2, with 9 central nucleotides matching TRBD1. At the DNA level, the sequence is TGTGCCAGCACTCCCCTTGGGACAGGGTTGGTCGGGGAGCTGTTTTTT. The translation is CASTPLGTGLVGELFF.